Detailed here is one T cell receptor beta chain. The germline V and J ends were trimmed by 0 bases and 3 bases, with 12 bases remaining between them. This CDR3 has 16 amino acids. Germline values: CDR1 SGDLS, CDR2 YYNGEE. These data belong to a study of shared clonotypes between healthy human individuals. This table comes from immunoSEQ multiplex PCR, and its TCRdb copy is limited to in-frame clones, with some not included. The table records over a million clones, around 95% of them present only once. This rearrangement joins TRBV9 to TRBJ2-2, with D possibly being TRBD2 (7 bases). The sample consisted of naive CD4+ T cells sorted from blood. The sample's subset: CD45RA+ positively selected. The source is a man aged 25 to 45 in good health. The CDR3 region has the DNA TGTGCCAGCAGCGTAGAGGGGGACTACGACACCGGGGAGCTGTTTTTT. Translation: CASSVEGDYDTGELFF.